This TCR beta chain was identified during a study of T cells in Graves' hyperthyroidism and ophthalmopathy. In its sample, this clonotype was seen many times. The CDR3 spans 14 residues. Trimming at V came to 5 bases and at J to 3 bases, leaving 4 bases not matched to a gene. Germline values: CDR1 SGHVS, CDR2 FQNEAQ. TCR beta CDR3 region amplification was performed from RNA transcripts. With the HTBI primer set, the TCR CDR3 went through a first round of RT-PCR. TCRdb ran MiXCR on the multiplex PCR reads and lists one entry per CDR3 protein. The table lists roughly 700,000 distinct CDR3 sequences, 30% to 40% of them singletons.

The source material was blood. This sequence originates from a woman aged 40-49 years with Graves' hyperthyroidism. This chain uses TRBV7-8 with TRBJ2-7; 10 bases match TRBD2. CDR3 in DNA: TGTGCCAGCAGCCCTCGGACTAGCGGCTACGAGCAGTACTTC. It specifies CASSPRTSGYEQYF.